This entry lists 12 T cell receptor beta chains sequenced from one sample in a study of blood T cells in healthy people across ages. Primers used in a second PCR of roughly 6 to 11 cycles were a sample-barcoded 5' primer and a J-beta primer mix. TCRdb passed the 5' RACE reads through MiXCR, listing each CDR3 protein once. This sample has 1.5 million to 2 million distinct CDR3 sequences; 28% occur once, and the top ten carry 7.7%. The material sequenced was blood. The receptors here all came from a woman younger than 45 in good health.

The rearrangement links TRBV7-2 to TRBJ2-3; 16 nucleotides align to TRBD2. Germline CDR1 and CDR2: SGHTA and FQGNSA. Trimming cost V 8 bases and J 2 bases; bases outside gene matches: 7. This CDR3 is built from 17 residues. CDR3 loop: CASGSGLAGGTTDTQYF. CDR3 sequence (DNA): TGTGCCAGCGGCTCGGGACTAGCGGGAGGGACCACAGATACGCAGTATTTT.

This clonotype was observed a handful of times. The DNA of the CDR3 is TGTGCCAGCACCGTCAGGGCGGACTACAATGAGCAGTTCTTC. It is translated as CASTVRADYNEQFF. This rearrangement joins TRBV27 to TRBJ2-1; TRBD1 might be the D (5 bases). Deletions cut 7 bases from V and 3 bases from J, with 13 bases between. The CDR3 loop spans 14 amino acids. Germline V gene sequence: CDR1 MNHEY, CDR2 SMNVEV (reference sequence).

The gene calls are TRBV3-1 and TRBJ2-1, with D uncertain. Deletions cut 0 bases from V and 6 bases from J, with 18 bases between. The V gene's germline CDR1 is LGHDT and CDR2 YNNKEL (reference sequence). The CDR3 contains 17 residues. The CDR3, as DNA: TGTGCCAGCAGCCAAGATCTAGGGATCGTCATCACCAATGAGCAGTTCTTC. It yields the protein CASSQDLGIVITNEQFF.

The V and J genes are TRBV5-4 and TRBJ1-5, with 8 positions matching TRBD1. The CDR3 is 16 amino acids. Trimming at V came to 2 bases and at J to 3 bases, leaving 7 bases not matched to a gene. Germline V gives CDR1 SGHNT, CDR2 YYREEE (reference sequence). CDR3: CASSFKGQGLNQPQHF. The CDR3 DNA reads as TGTGCCAGCAGCTTCAAAGGACAGGGCCTCAATCAGCCCCAGCATTTT.

The chain combines TRBV9 with TRBJ2-4; D remains unclear. This CDR3 contains 14 residues. The V end was cut by 4 bases, the J end by 5 bases, with 13 bases between. Germline values: CDR1 SGDLS, CDR2 YYNGEE. The CDR3 reads CASSPSGSENIQYF. In DNA form, the CDR3 reads TGTGCCAGCAGCCCCTCGGGTTCCGAAAACATTCAGTACTTC. The full variable domain, rest sourced from reference TRBV9 and TRBJ2-4, is DSGVTQTPKHLITATGQRVTLRCSPRSGDLSVYWYQQSLDQGLQFLIQYYNGEERAKGNILERFSAQQFPDLHSELNLSSLELGDSALYFCASSPSGSENIQYFGAGTRLSVL.

This clonotype was detected a few times. V and J are TRBV7-6 and TRBJ2-7; TRBD2 agrees at 9 bases. The germline V gene encodes CDR1 SGHVS and CDR2 FNYEAQ. The V and J ends lost 5 bases and 1 base, in that order; junction bases with no gene match: 9. This CDR3 is 16 amino acids long. This CDR3 is CASSRNSGGSSYEQYF. The CDR3 DNA reads TGTGCCAGCAGCCGAAATAGCGGGGGCAGTTCCTACGAGCAGTACTTC.

This clonotype was seen only a few times. A much larger clonotype is one base distant, so this may be a read error. The chain couples TRBV20-1 to TRBJ2-7; D unresolved. Germline lookup yields CDR1 DFQATT and CDR2 SNEGSKA (reference sequence). This CDR3 comprises 14 residues. V was clipped by 4 bases and J by 6 bases, with 19 bases between them. CDR3 loop: CSATDLVEIPEQYF. In DNA form, the CDR3 reads TGCAGTGCTACCGACTTGGTTGAGATACCCGAGCAGTACTTC.

The chain combines TRBV15 with TRBJ2-7; 8 nucleotides agree with TRBD1. The CDR3 runs to 14 residues. The V segment lost 5 bases and the J segment 4 bases; nucleotides outside the gene matches: 7. Germline V gives CDR1 LNHNV, CDR2 YYDKDF (reference sequence). CDR3 in amino acids: CATSDGTGGYEQYF. The CDR3 DNA sequence: TGTGCCACCAGCGATGGGACAGGTGGTTACGAGCAGTACTTC.

The chain couples TRBV20-1 to TRBJ2-7; D might be TRBD1 or TRBD2, each matching 6 bases. Germline lookup yields CDR1 DFQATT and CDR2 SNEGSKA (reference sequence). Trimming stripped 5 bases from V and 2 bases from J, with 22 bases between. The length of the CDR3 is 16 residues. In nucleotides, the CDR3 is TGCAGTGCTTCAACCTCCGGGGGCCTGAATCCCTACGAGCAGTACTTC. Protein sequence: CSASTSGGLNPYEQYF.

In this sample, this clonotype turned up a few times. The chain carries TRBV4-3 and TRBJ1-2; no clear D gene. This CDR3 spans 13 amino acids. Germline assignment: CDR1 LGHNA and CDR2 YSLEER. Between the trimmed V and J ends, which lost 1 base and 9 bases, there was a span of 12 bases. This chain's CDR3 is CASSQGFDNRYTF. CDR3 DNA: TGCGCCAGCAGCCAAGGGTTTGACAACCGCTACACCTTC.

The chain links TRBV6-2 or TRBV6-3 to TRBJ2-1; TRBD2 aligns across 9 bases. The germline V gene has CDR1 MNHEY and CDR2 SVGEGT. Trimming at V came to 4 bases and at J to 2 bases, leaving 9 bases not matched to a gene. This CDR3 is built from 17 residues. DNA for the CDR3: TGTGCCAGCAGTTGCTCTGGCGGGGGGGCCACCTACAATGAGCAGTTCTTC. Encoded protein: CASSCSGGGATYNEQFF.

The rearrangement links TRBV5-1 to TRBJ2-7; D possibly corresponds to TRBD1 (5 bases). Germline V gene data show CDR1 as SGHRS and CDR2 as YFSETQ. This CDR3 comprises 15 residues. Trimming shortened V by 0 bases and J by 3 bases, and 13 bases separated the two germline ends. The chain's CDR3 is CASSLVAGSDYEQYF. The CDR3 DNA follows: TGCGCCAGCAGCTTGGTGGCAGGGTCCGACTACGAGCAGTACTTC. Full variable domain (missing parts from reference TRBV5-1 and TRBJ2-7): KAGVTQTPRYLIKTRGQQVTLSCSPISGHRSVSWYQQTPGQGLQFLFEYFSETQRNKGNFPGRFSGRQFSNSRSEMNVSTLELGDSALYLCASSLVAGSDYEQYFGPGTRLTVT.